This is a list of T cell receptor beta chains from one sample in a study of T-cell memory formation after mild COVID-19. TCRdb re-called the 5' RACE reads with MiXCR, one entry per CDR3 protein. The table lists about 190,000 distinct CDR3 sequences, around 20% of them singletons. Input material: PBMCs or a T cell subset sorted from them (not recorded which). These receptors came from an adult woman who had mild COVID-19 (a few samples of this study predate the infection). Cell type and time point are not known. Each CDR3 is given with its conserved first and last residue. Each record gives: clone size, V gene, J gene, D gene, CDR3 DNA, CDR3 protein. D genes are given only for firm matches. Clone sizes are given selectively: once, few, many, or a class where the clone is expanded.

>NA|TRBV20-1|TRBJ2-5|NA
TGCAGTGCTAGATGGGACGGGCTGTACCAAGAGACCCAGTACTTC
CSARWDGLYQETQYF
>NA|TRBV25-1|TRBJ2-3|TRBD1
TGTGCCAGCGCGGTGACAGGGGGCACAGATACGCAGTATTTT
CASAVTGGTDTQYF
>many|TRBV12-3/TRBV12-4|TRBJ2-7|NA
TGTGCCAGCAGTTCCCTCATATCCTCCTACGAGCAGTACTTC
CASSSLISSYEQYF
>NA|TRBV6-5|TRBJ1-1|NA
TGTGCCAGCAGTTACCAGGGTGGAATGAGAGCTTTCTTT
CASSYQGGMRAFF
>NA|TRBV9|TRBJ1-2|TRBD1
TGTGCCAGCAGCCCAGACAGGGTAGGACAAGGCTACACCTTC
CASSPDRVGQGYTF
>NA|TRBV6-5|TRBJ2-2|NA
TGTGCCAGTCGAACGCGAATAGCGAACACCGGGGAGCTGTTTTTT
CASRTRIANTGELFF
>NA|TRBV15|TRBJ2-1|TRBD1
TGTGCCACCAGCATGGGGCAGGGGGCTTGGAATGAGCAGTTCTTC
CATSMGQGAWNEQFF
>many|TRBV27|TRBJ2-1|NA
TGTGCCAGCAGTTTATTCATTCAGGATGAGCAGTTCTTC
CASSLFIQDEQFF
>NA|TRBV6-6|TRBJ1-6|NA
TGTGCCAGCAGCCCTACCCGGGATGAGAGTAAACGGTCACCCCTCCACTTT
CASSPTRDESKRSPLHF
>few|TRBV12-3/TRBV12-4|TRBJ2-7|TRBD2
TGTGCCAGCAGTTTGAACGCGGGAGTGGGCGAGCAGTACTTC
CASSLNAGVGEQYF
>NA|TRBV5-1|TRBJ1-1|TRBD1
TGCGCCAGCAGCATTACAGGGGGCAGGAGCAGTGGGAGTTTCACTGAAGCTTTCTTT
CASSITGGRSSGSFTEAFF
>NA|TRBV12-3/TRBV12-4|TRBJ1-6|NA
TGTGCCAGCAGTCGGGAGGCCTATAATTCACCCCTCCACTTT
CASSREAYNSPLHF
>few|TRBV14|TRBJ1-4|NA
TGTGCCAGCAGCCAAGGGTCGCGTGTTGAAAAACTGTTTTTT
CASSQGSRVEKLFF
>NA|TRBV7-2|TRBJ2-2|TRBD2
TGTGCCAGCAGCCGGGAGCGGGGGAACACCGGGGAGCTGTTTTTT
CASSRERGNTGELFF
>few|TRBV24-1|TRBJ2-3|NA
TGTGCCACCAGTGCCCAGGGGGGCTGGGATACGCAGTATTTT
CATSAQGGWDTQYF
>few|TRBV4-3|TRBJ2-7|TRBD2
TGCGCCAGCAGCCAAGAGGGGGGCGGGAGGCGGTACGAGCAGTACTTC
CASSQEGGGRRYEQYF
>NA|TRBV20-1|TRBJ2-3|NA
TGCAGTGCCCCCCGGGACTCCCAGGCAGATACGCAGTATTTT
CSAPRDSQADTQYF
>many|TRBV7-7|TRBJ2-2|TRBD1
TGTGCTAGCAGCGTAGGGACAGCGGGGGAGCTGTTTTTT
CASSVGTAGELFF
>few|TRBV15|TRBJ2-6|NA
TGTGCCACCAGCAGAGTCGGTGAGGCCAACGTCCTGACTTTC
CATSRVGEANVLTF
>few|TRBV9|TRBJ2-2|NA
TGTGCCAGCAGCGTAGGGACATCGAACACCGGGGAGCTGTTTTTT
CASSVGTSNTGELFF
>NA|TRBV29-1|TRBJ1-2|TRBD1
TGCAGCGTCGCGACAGGGGGCAACTATGGCTACACCTTC
CSVATGGNYGYTF
>NA|TRBV3-1|TRBJ2-5|TRBD2
TGTGCCAGCAGCCCCCGGACTAGCGGGGAGCAAGAGACCCAGTACTTC
CASSPRTSGEQETQYF
>NA|TRBV15|TRBJ2-1|NA
TGTGCCACCAGCAGAGAAGCACTCCAAGGGGATGAGCAGTTCTTC
CATSREALQGDEQFF
>NA|TRBV4-3|TRBJ1-6|NA
TGCGCCAGCAGCCAAGATCCGGGATCCTATAATTCACCCCTCCACTTT
CASSQDPGSYNSPLHF
>NA|TRBV7-2|TRBJ2-6|TRBD2
TGTGCCAGCAGCCCTCGCGGGAGGCCCCTCTTCTCTGGGGCCAACGTCCTGACTTTC
CASSPRGRPLFSGANVLTF
>few|TRBV5-1|TRBJ2-2|NA
TGCGCCAGCAGCTCAGTCCAGGTTGGCACCGGGGAGCTGTTTTTT
CASSSVQVGTGELFF
>many|TRBV14|TRBJ2-6|NA
TGTGCCAGCAGCCCAAGGGCTGGGGCCAACGTCCTGACTTTC
CASSPRAGANVLTF
>NA|TRBV24-1|TRBJ2-1|TRBD2
TGTGCCACCAGTGATTATAGCGGGAGTAACAATGAGCAGTTCTTC
CATSDYSGSNNEQFF
>few|TRBV5-6|TRBJ1-5|NA
TGTGCCAGCAGCCCGCAGGGCCCCAATCAGCCCCAGCATTTT
CASSPQGPNQPQHF
>NA|TRBV2|TRBJ2-7|TRBD1
TGTGCCAGCGGACAGGGAGTCTACGAGCAGTACTTC
CASGQGVYEQYF
>NA|TRBV11-2|TRBJ1-1|NA
TGTGCCAGCAGCCCCCTGAATTGGGGGCTACAGGGCCCGAACACTGAAGCTTTCTTT
CASSPLNWGLQGPNTEAFF
>NA|TRBV12-3/TRBV12-4|TRBJ2-1|TRBD1
TGTGCCAGCAGACTTGGACAGGGTTTGAATGAGCAGTTCTTC
CASRLGQGLNEQFF
>NA|TRBV12-3/TRBV12-4|TRBJ1-5|NA
TGTGCCAGCAGAAGCAGGGAAGCTGGGCCCCAGCATTTT
CASRSREAGPQHF
>few|TRBV5-1|TRBJ1-1|NA
TGCGCCAGCAGCTTGGGTGGGCCTGAAGCTTTCTTT
CASSLGGPEAFF
>NA|TRBV12-3/TRBV12-4|TRBJ1-1|NA
TGTGCCAGCAGGGAGTCCGGGACTGAAGCTTTCTTT
CASRESGTEAFF